This is a list of T cell receptor beta chains from one sample in a study of blood T cell repertoires in COVID-19. TCRdb's copy holds only in-frame clones and misses some; the assay was immunoSEQ multiplex PCR. The sample contains 150,000 to 200,000 clones, roughly 80% of which appear only once. Sequencing was performed on PBMCs or T cells enriched from blood (not recorded which). All receptors come from a woman aged 55-70 years with acute COVID-19. Both conserved end residues are part of each CDR3. Fields, in order: V gene, J gene, CDR3 protein.

TRBV5-6	TRBJ2-5	CASSWGPTGTRGETQYF
TRBV3-1/TRBV3-2	TRBJ1-4	CASSQEAQEEKLFF
TRBV10-3	TRBJ1-5	CAISRQGGNQPQHF
TRBV19	TRBJ2-1	CASTQPGQAPHNEQFF
TRBV18	TRBJ1-1	CASSPVGQNTEAFF
TRBV9	TRBJ2-6	CASSVDPGSGGANVLTF
TRBV5-1	TRBJ2-7	CASKVVAGEGYEQYF
TRBV28	TRBJ1-1	CASSFTSNTEAFF
TRBV3-1/TRBV3-2	TRBJ1-5	CASSEGQGLYSNQPQHF
TRBV28	TRBJ1-5	CASRRQEGQPQHF
TRBV10-2	TRBJ2-2	CASSEMGRGGSTGELFF
TRBV7-9	TRBJ1-1	CASSYEGQGIKAFF
TRBV13	TRBJ1-2	CASSLISDRGRAGYTF
TRBV5-4	TRBJ2-3	CASSLGGLAGGGGGAQYF
TRBV19	TRBJ1-5	CASRISDQPQHF
TRBV27	TRBJ2-5	CASSSHPAGSTETQYF
TRBV7-9	TRBJ2-5	CASSYEGQGETQYF
TRBV18	TRBJ1-2	CASSPQDKHGYTF
TRBV7-9	TRBJ2-1	CASSLPLGGAPNEQFF
TRBV3-1/TRBV3-2	TRBJ2-1	CASRIGQLNEQFF
TRBV19	TRBJ1-5	CASIDHQGTQPQHF
TRBV28	TRBJ2-1	CASSERSSYNEQFF